This T cell receptor (beta chain) was observed in a study of response to subunit inactivated influenza vaccine. Overall study results and limits: Authors proposed each seasonal influenza vaccination draws in few new T cells.

The J segment lost 5 bases and the V segment lost 4 bases, leaving 11 bases of the junction unmatched. From germline, CDR1 is SGHRS and CDR2 YFSETQ. The CDR3 covers 15 residues. TCRdb re-called the RT-PCR reads with MiXCR, one entry per CDR3 protein. The sample includes 700,000 to 900,000 distinct CDR3 sequences, 21% of them seen just once. With respect to this clonotype: No antigen is known for it.

The genes are TRBV5-1 and TRBJ2-7, with 8 nucleotides matching TRBD1. Source: PBMCs from blood, taken 5 days after vaccination. The receptor was derived from a man between 50 and 59 years old who received an inactivated influenza vaccine. CDR3 nucleotide sequence: TGCGCCAGCAGCATCCGTCCGGGACAGGTAGACGAGCAGTACTTC. Translated, it gives CASSIRPGQVDEQYF.